This T cell receptor beta chain was found in a study of T cell responses to AZD1222 COVID-19 vaccine. Study results and caveats: Clonal diversity may have been underestimated in mostly white British donors. Within unmutated variant regions lay the reported targets of nearly half of spike-specific TCRs.

V was trimmed by 8 bases and J by 1 base, leaving 8 bases between them. The CDR3 is made up of 12 amino acids. Clones were sequenced by immunoSEQ multiplex PCR, and TCRdb holds only the in-frame ones, with some missing. The data hold under 150,000 clones, with roughly 90% observed a single time. Details on this clone: Its antigen remains unknown.

V is TRBV12-3 or TRBV12-4 and J is TRBJ1-1; D not certain. The sequence was collected from an adult in good health. This sample comprised peripheral blood, obtained on day 0 of AZD1222 vaccination. The CDR3 DNA reads TGTGCCAGCCGTACAGCGAACACTGAAGCTTTCTTT. Amino acid sequence: CASRTANTEAFF.